The 17 T cell receptor beta chains in this list originate from one sample, sequenced in a study of glioma-infiltrating T cells after dendritic cell vaccination. Time point noted: after dendritic cell vaccination, including at tumor progression/relapse. Measured with immunoSEQ multiplex PCR; TCRdb has only the in-frame clones, and not every one. The data contain 85,000 to 100,000 clones, roughly 80% of them singletons. The specimen was blood, collected after dendritic cell vaccination. All receptors derive from a human donor with glioblastoma.

The rearrangement links TRBV13 to TRBJ2-2, with D perhaps matching TRBD1 (5 bases). The germline CDR1 and CDR2 sequences are PRHDT and FYEKMQ (reference sequence). The V gene lost 5 bases and the J gene lost 1 base, with 14 bases spanning the gap. This CDR3 comprises 16 residues. CDR3 coding DNA: TGTGCCAGCAGCCAGATAGGGGCCGAGAACACCGGGGAGCTGTTTTTT. Its translation is CASSQIGAENTGELFF.

This clone was found once. V and J are TRBV5-1 and TRBJ1-3; 7 positions match TRBD1. The length of the CDR3 is 16 residues. In germline, CDR1 is SGHRS, CDR2 YFSETQ. The trim removed 4 bases at V and 1 base at J, leaving 8 bases unmatched. CDR3 sequence (DNA): TGCGCCAGCAGCCCGGGGGGGACAGCTTCTGGAAACACCATATATTTT. Its protein is CASSPGGTASGNTIYF.

This chain connects TRBV6-6 to TRBJ1-4, with 10 bases aligning to TRBD1. CDR1 is MNHNY and CDR2 is SVGAGI in the germline V gene (reference sequence). The ends lost 6 bases at V and 5 bases at J; junction bases unmatched: 9. This CDR3 is built from 16 residues. CDR3 protein: CASSRPDRGLNEKLFF. The CDR3 DNA reads as TGTGCCAGCAGCCGACCCGACAGGGGGCTAAATGAAAAACTGTTTTTT.

The chain employs TRBV28 and TRBJ2-2; D remains unclear. There are 13 residues in the CDR3. Germline values: CDR1 MDHEN, CDR2 SYDVKM. V shed 1 base and J shed 7 bases, with 7 bases lying between them. This chain's CDR3 is CASSLLTIGELFF. CDR3 nucleotide sequence: TGTGCCAGCAGTTTATTGACAATCGGGGAGCTGTTTTTT.

The genes are TRBV7-8 and TRBJ2-3; TRBD2 is a possible D gene (6 bases). V lost 7 bases and J lost 0, with 23 bases in between. Germline V gene lookup returns CDR1 SGHVS and CDR2 FQNEAQ. The CDR3 is 18 residues long. The CDR3: CASNPLGLIVTSTDTQYF. In nucleotides, the CDR3 is TGTGCCAGCAATCCCCTGGGACTGATCGTAACTAGCACAGATACGCAGTATTTT. The full variable domain, rest sourced from reference TRBV7-8 and TRBJ2-3, is GAGVSQSPRYKVAKRGQDVALRCDPISGHVSLFWYQQALGQGPEFLTYFQNEAQLDKSGLPSDRFFAERPEGSVSTLKIQRTQQEDSAVYLCASNPLGLIVTSTDTQYFGPGTRLTVL.

The rearrangement links TRBV30 to TRBJ2-1, with TRBD1 matching 9 bases. Germline V gene sequence: CDR1 GTSNPN, CDR2 SVGIG (reference sequence). Unmatched junction bases numbered 8, after V lost 5 bases and J lost 6 bases. The CDR3 length is 14 residues. The CDR3 DNA sequence: TGTGCCTGGGGGGACGGGACAGGGACCAATGAGCAGTTCTTC. Encoded protein: CAWGDGTGTNEQFF. Looking up the rest from reference TRBV30 and TRBJ2-1 gives the full variable domain: SQTIHQWPATLVQPVGSPLSLECTVEGTSNPNLYWYRQAAGRGLQLLFYSVGIGQISSEVPQNLSASRPQDRQFILSSKKLLLSDSGFYLCAWGDGTGTNEQFFGPGTRLTVL.

V and J are TRBV7-9 and TRBJ1-2; D is ambiguous. Trimming took 6 bases from V and 6 from J, leaving 8 bases between them. The CDR3 sequence is 11 residues long. CDR1 and CDR2 (germline): SEHNR, FQNEAQ (reference sequence). CDR3 sequence: CASSPGNGYTF. The CDR3 coding sequence is TGTGCCAGCAGTCCCGGGAATGGCTACACCTTC.

V is TRBV6-5 and J is TRBJ2-7; 12 bases map to TRBD2. There are 16 residues in the CDR3. After removal of 4 bases from V and 2 bases from J, the junction contained 6 bases not matched to a gene. Per the germline V gene, CDR1 is MNHEY and CDR2 is SVGAGI. CDR3 in DNA: TGTGCCAGCAGTTTACTCCTAGCGGGGGGGCCCTACGAGCAGTACTTC. Its protein is CASSLLLAGGPYEQYF.

This CDR3 is CASGGPSVNYNEQFF. CDR3 nucleotide sequence: TGTGCCAGCGGGGGACCTAGCGTTAACTACAATGAGCAGTTCTTC. The J gene is TRBJ2-1, the V gene TRBV28, with D possibly matching TRBD2 (6 bases). The V end lost 8 bases, the J end lost 3 bases, and 17 bases lay between the germline ends. Per the germline V gene, CDR1 is MDHEN and CDR2 is SYDVKM. This CDR3 is 15 amino acids long.

V is TRBV5-4 and J is TRBJ2-5; 8 nucleotides match TRBD2. CDR1 is SGHNT and CDR2 is YYREEE in the germline V gene (reference sequence). The CDR3 covers 15 residues. V gave up 3 bases and J gave up 5 bases; unmatched junction bases: 9. CDR3 bases: TGTGCCAGCAGCTCGGGAGGACTAGCAGGGGAGACCCAGTACTTC. Its translation is CASSSGGLAGETQYF.

This chain uses TRBV7-3 with TRBJ2-1; 10 bases match TRBD2. Looked up from germline, CDR1 is SGHTA and CDR2 is FQGTGA. This CDR3 region has 16 residues. V was clipped by 1 base and J by 7 bases; unmatched bases: 7. CDR3 sequence (DNA): TGTGCCAGCAGCTTAATAGCTAGCGGGAGTTGGAATGAGCAGTTCTTC. Its protein product is CASSLIASGSWNEQFF. Full variable domain (outside the CDR3, taken from reference TRBV7-3 and TRBJ2-1): GAGVSQTPSNKVTEKGKYVELRCDPISGHTALYWYRQSLGQGPEFLIYFQGTGAADDSGLPNDRFFAVRPEGSVSTLKIQRTERGDSAVYLCASSLIASGSWNEQFFGPGTRLTVL.

This chain connects TRBV11-3 to TRBJ2-7, with TRBD2 matching over 10 bases. V dropped 2 bases and J dropped 5; count of bases not matched to a gene: 12. This CDR3 is built from 17 residues. The germline gives CDR1 SGHNT, CDR2 YENEEA. The CDR3, as DNA: TGTGCCAGCAGCTTAACCTTCCGCCTAGCGGGAGTCAACGAGCAGTACTTC. As protein: CASSLTFRLAGVNEQYF.

This chain joins TRBV5-1 and TRBJ1-2, with TRBD1 matching 8 bases. Looked up from germline, CDR1 is SGHRS and CDR2 is YFSETQ. CDR3 length: 15 residues. V shed 2 bases, J shed 1 base, and the junction held 4 bases outside the gene matches. The CDR3 bases are TGCGCCAGCAGCTTAGACAGGGGAAATAACTATGGCTACACCTTC. Its translation: CASSLDRGNNYGYTF.

The chain combines TRBV5-6 with TRBJ2-7, with a weak D call TRBD2 (5 bases). CDR1 is SGHDT, CDR2 YYEEEE, per germline. The CDR3 is made up of 18 amino acids. Trimming removed 2 bases at V and 6 bases at J, with 27 bases between. For the CDR3, the DNA is TGTGCCAGCAGCTTTTTAAACCCCTCTAGCAGACGGGTTGGCGAGCAGTACTTC. Protein sequence: CASSFLNPSSRRVGEQYF.

The chain links TRBV7-8 to TRBJ2-4, with 7 bases fitting TRBD2. CDR3 length: 15 residues. Germline V gives CDR1 SGHVS, CDR2 FQNEAQ. Losses at the gene ends were 6 bases for V and 6 bases for J; bases not matched to a gene: 11. For the CDR3, the DNA is TGTGCCAGCAGGCCGATTGGGGAGGGAAGAAACATTCAGTACTTC. Its translation: CASRPIGEGRNIQYF. The variable domain in full, completed from reference TRBV7-8 and TRBJ2-4, reads GAGVSQSPRYKVAKRGQDVALRCDPISGHVSLFWYQQALGQGPEFLTYFQNEAQLDKSGLPSDRFFAERPEGSVSTLKIQRTQQEDSAVYLCASRPIGEGRNIQYFGAGTRLSVL.

This clone has only a few counts. The chain carries TRBV10-3 and TRBJ1-2; D not resolved. V lost 1 base and J lost 4, with 7 bases in between. Per germline, CDR1 ENHRY and CDR2 SYGVKD. This CDR3 is built from 13 residues. The CDR3 sequence is CAISELEGYGYTF. CDR3 coding DNA: TGTGCCATCAGTGAGTTAGAGGGCTATGGCTACACCTTC.

The chain is built from TRBV6-1 and TRBJ1-1; possibly TRBD1 for D (6 bases). Looked up from germline, CDR1 is MNHNS and CDR2 is SASEGT. This CDR3 has 16 amino acids. The V end lost 4 bases, the J end lost 2 bases, and 17 bases lay between the germline ends. The CDR3 DNA sequence: TGTGCCAGCAGTGTTCTGGTTGGGGGCTATAACACTGAAGCTTTCTTT. Amino acid sequence: CASSVLVGGYNTEAFF.